The clone carrying this T cell receptor (beta chain) was seen at least ten times. Arm-PCR of CDR3 regions and iRepertoire HTBI primers were the basis on which TCR beta libraries were built. TCRdb ran MiXCR on the multiplex PCR reads and lists one entry per CDR3 protein. The top ten hold 20% to 30% of the sample, which has about 530,000 distinct CDR3 sequences, 16% seen once. The sample belongs to a study of regulatory T cells in long-lasting Graves disease. As to time point: newly diagnosed GD, antithyroid drugs for less than 3 months. The TCR library used RNA extracted from PBMCs. The data also belong to a second study, concerning T cells in Graves' hyperthyroidism and ophthalmopathy. That work adds: Diagnosis of hyperthyroidism was new in patients aged 18 to 65, and its duration was under 2 months. Most thyroid clonotypes expanded above 0.001 appeared in blood too.

The material was peripheral blood mononuclear cells (PBMCs), obtained at new diagnosis, from a patient treated with antithyroid drugs. This receptor was taken from a woman in her forties or fifties with Graves disease.

In DNA form, the CDR3 reads TGTGCCAGCAGTTTGGGGGTTCTAGCGGGCACTCGCTATGGCTACACCTTC. It encodes CASSLGVLAGTRYGYTF. The chain combines TRBV27 with TRBJ1-2; tentatively, D is TRBD1 (5 bases). The CDR3 spans 17 residues. Trimming stripped 3 bases from V and 4 bases from J, with 21 bases between. Germline values: CDR1 MNHEY, CDR2 SMNVEV (reference sequence).